This entry describes one TCR beta chain. This clonotype was seen many times. Its antigen has not been determined. No base-level quality is on record; no much larger clone is a single base apart. Libraries of naive CD8 T cells were generated from approximately 20,000 to 1,000,000 sorted cells, with 10%, 30% or 50% of the purified RNA used. On a BD FACSAria II, naive CD8 T cells were FACS-sorted as CD8+CD4-CCR7+CD45RA+ and collected into RLT Plus buffer. To test detection sensitivity, Jurkat RNA equal to about nine TCR copies was added to samples of about 20,000-1,000,000 naive CD8 T cells. Enrichment of CD8 T cells was done with RosetteSep CD8+ T Cell Enrichment Cocktail plus Ficoll-Paque, and ACK red cell lysis came afterward. Preparation of the library involved PCR. Sequencer: Illumina HiSeq 4000. Bulk TCR libraries were made following a previously described method, with the TCR primers given in Table S5. Purification of total RNA was performed with the Qiagen AllPrep DNA/RNA kit. Before analysis, reads from multiple sequencing runs of the same library were pooled. For the original study's pipeline: Reads were retained only if an exact TCR constant sequence was present, and the retained reads were trimmed to 150 nt and grouped according to their 12-nt molecular barcodes. Reads within each barcode group were sub-clustered using a 15% Levenshtein threshold, and quality-weighted consensus sequences were constructed for each RNA molecule. Non-functional sequences were excluded, and lower-count sequences lying one edit away from another sequence were also excluded. Based on a fit of two negative binomial distributions, barcode sub-clusters having less than 20% of the maximum read count were discarded. TCRdb trimmed the raw reads at Q25, called clones with MiXCR and kept productive beta chains. Identical CDR3 proteins give one entry, which carries the most common genes and DNA. TCRdb's processing, not the study's, gives the V and J calls here. This sample comprises 60,000 to 70,000 distinct CDR3 sequences, around a sixth of them detected only once. About 1.5% of the sample comes from the top ten.

This specimen belongs to a study of molecular identifiers for immune sequencing clone quantification (dated by TCRdb to 2017 to 2018). About the investigation overall: In a replicate experiment, RNA from roughly 18,000 or 92,000 naive CD8 T cells was split into five aliquots, four of which were sequenced. CD8 T cells were used in a methods study to benchmark molecular-identifier clustering-based TCR repertoire sequencing (MIDCIRS) and TCR RNA copy counting.

CDR1 and CDR2 are drawn from the germline V gene: LGHNA, YSLEER. The CDR3 has 15 amino acids, counting the end cysteine and phenylalanine. Of the read, only the CDR3 DNA is kept; its 45 bases are in frame from base 1. The junction carries 9 bases between V and J, which are trimmed by 1 base and 1 base respectively. Overall study results and their limits: In CMV-specific effector cells, clones with more than 20 RNA copies contained over 99% of molecules, whereas in naive cells such clones contained under 1% of molecules. Modeling indicated about 3.1 TCR RNA copies recovered per cell, compared with 7.5 to 10 by digital PCR, which implies a capture efficiency of 25% to 35%. Highly expanded clone sizes could be underestimated because identical TCR molecules may share a barcode. When barcode sub-clustering was left out, chimeric consensus sequences inflated TCR diversity, with chimeras reaching as high as 47%. Spiked-in Jurkat TCR RNA equal to a single cell's worth was reported to be detectable even within 1,100,000 naive CD8 T cells. Naive libraries contained spiked-in Jurkat TCR RNA (approximately ten copies' worth), which is not part of the donor repertoire.

Sequencing used naive CD8+ T cells from blood, with Jurkat cell RNA spiked in. What this sample's cell subset or site label stands for: FACS-sorted CD8+CD4-CCR7+CD45RA+ naive T cells. The TCR originated in a human donor in good health. Some libraries in this study had Jurkat cell RNA spiked in. The chain joins TRBV4-3 to TRBJ2-3; the D gene is perhaps TRBD1, from 6 matching bases. CDR3 protein: CASSQGDTGTDTQYF. The nucleotide sequence reads as follows: TGCGCCAGCAGCCAAGGGGACACGGGCACAGATACGCAGTATTTT.